These T cell receptor beta chains were read from a single sample in a study of cytomegalovirus exposure and HLA in healthy donors. TCRdb keeps only in-frame clones here, not all; method: immunoSEQ multiplex PCR. This sample has 100,000 to 150,000 clones, with around 75% found just once. The sequenced material came from PBMCs. These receptor sequences come from a woman aged 45-60 years in good health and CMV-seronegative. CDR3s include the opening cysteine and the closing phenylalanine or tryptophan. A D gene is named only where the DNA matches it firmly. Clone sizes are given selectively: once, few, many, or a class where the clone is expanded.

d_gene,v_gene,j_gene,abundance,CDR3nt,CDR3aa
TRBD1,TRBV6-6,TRBJ1-5,-,TGTGCCAGCAGTTATGGGGACAGGGGTGGCAATCAGCCCCAGCATTTT,CASSYGDRGGNQPQHF
TRBD1,TRBV19,TRBJ1-1,-,TGTGCCAGTAGTACTGGCACAGGGGGCGCGAAACGGAACACTGAAGCTTTCTTT,CASSTGTGGAKRNTEAFF
-,TRBV5-5,TRBJ2-7,few,TGTTCCAGCAGCTTGGATGAGGCGGCGGACTACGAGCAGTACTTC,CSSSLDEAADYEQYF
TRBD1,TRBV7-3,TRBJ2-7,-,TGTGCCAGCAGCTTAACCGGGACAGGGTACGAGCAGTACTTC,CASSLTGTGYEQYF
-,TRBV28,TRBJ1-4,-,TGTGCCAGCAGTTTTATCCTTACAGTACGCGAAAAACTGTTTTTT,CASSFILTVREKLFF
TRBD2,TRBV5-4,TRBJ2-5,-,TGTGCCAGCAGCGCACAAGCCCTGACTAGCGTTAGGGAGACCCAGTACTTC,CASSAQALTSVRETQYF
-,TRBV28,TRBJ2-7,-,TGTGCCAGCAGTTTAGGGGGGGCGGGGGCCTACGAGCAGTACTTC,CASSLGGAGAYEQYF
TRBD2,TRBV28,TRBJ2-3,-,TGTGCCAGCAGTTTACTGGCTAGCGGACTTAGCACAGATACGCAGTATTTT,CASSLLASGLSTDTQYF
-,TRBV21-1,TRBJ2-7,-,TGTGCCAGCAGCAAAGCCCAGGATACCTACGAGCAGTACTTC,CASSKAQDTYEQYF
TRBD1,TRBV29-1,TRBJ2-7,-,TGCAGCGTTCCGGGACAGGGGGATTACGAGCAGTACTTC,CSVPGQGDYEQYF
TRBD1,TRBV4-3,TRBJ2-7,-,TGCGCCAGCAGCCACTCGTGGACAGGGGAATCCTACGAGCAGTACTTC,CASSHSWTGESYEQYF
TRBD1,TRBV9,TRBJ1-3,-,TGTGCCAGCAGCCCCCTGAGGGGGCGAGGAAACACCATATATTTT,CASSPLRGRGNTIYF
-,TRBV19,TRBJ2-7,-,TGTGCCAGTAGTATTAGTTCGGGTGCCTACGAGCAGTACTTC,CASSISSGAYEQYF
TRBD1,TRBV5-1,TRBJ2-5,-,TGCGCCAGCAGCTTGGTCGGGACAGGGGAAGGGACCCAGTACTTC,CASSLVGTGEGTQYF
-,TRBV29-1,TRBJ1-2,-,TGCAGCGTTGAAGTCCAGGACATAAACTATGGCTACACCTTC,CSVEVQDINYGYTF
-,TRBV4-3,TRBJ2-1,-,TGCGCCAGCAGGGAGCGGTGGAGCTCCTACAATGAGCAGTTCTTC,CASRERWSSYNEQFF
TRBD2,TRBV4-1,TRBJ2-3,few,TGCGCCAGCAGCCAAGATAGACTAGCGGGATACCCCACCACAGATACGCAGTATTTT,CASSQDRLAGYPTTDTQYF
-,TRBV20-1,TRBJ2-7,few,TGCGGACTGAAGGATTACTACGAGCAGTACTTC,CGLKDYYEQYF
-,TRBV28,TRBJ1-5,-,TGTGCCAGCAGTACTGCAGGGTTCCTGATGCAGCCCCAGCATTTT,CASSTAGFLMQPQHF
TRBD1,TRBV6-5,TRBJ1-5,-,TGTGCCAGCAGTTACTCGTGGCAGGGGGATCAGCCCCAGCATTTT,CASSYSWQGDQPQHF
TRBD2,TRBV7-2,TRBJ2-7,-,TGTGCCAGCAGCCCCCGGGTCGGGGGGGCCTACGAGCAGTACTTC,CASSPRVGGAYEQYF
TRBD1,TRBV30,TRBJ2-3,-,TGTGCCTGGAGACTAGGGACAGGGGGCCCAGATACGCAGTATTTT,CAWRLGTGGPDTQYF
-,TRBV6-6,TRBJ1-5,once,TGTGCCAGCAGTGAGCAAGGGGTAACTTTGTACTTT,CASSEQGVTLYF
-,TRBV7-9,TRBJ2-1,-,TGTTCCAGCAGCTGGGCCGACAATGAGCAGTTCTTC,CSSSWADNEQFF
TRBD2,TRBV27,TRBJ2-1,-,TGTGCCAGCATTTCTACAGCGGGAGGTCTCCGCAATGAGCAGTTCTTC,CASISTAGGLRNEQFF
-,TRBV28,TRBJ2-2,-,TGTGCCAGCAAAACAACACGGTCGGGCACCGGGGAGCTGTTTTTT,CASKTTRSGTGELFF
TRBD1,TRBV28,TRBJ1-2,once,TGTGCCAGCAATATGACAGGGGTGGGTTCCGGCTACACCTTC,CASNMTGVGSGYTF
-,TRBV5-4,TRBJ2-3,-,TGTGCCAGCAGCTTGGCCCCTCCGGCAGATACGCAGTATTTT,CASSLAPPADTQYF
-,TRBV29-1,TRBJ1-2,-,TGCAGCGTTGAAGATCAGGGGCGGTACTATGGCTACACCTTC,CSVEDQGRYYGYTF
TRBD1,TRBV18,TRBJ2-2,-,TGTGCCAGCTCACCCGACAGGGCCGGAACCGGGGAGCTGTTTTTT,CASSPDRAGTGELFF
-,TRBV4-1,TRBJ1-4,-,TGCGCCAGCAGCCAAGTTCCAATGACTAATGAAAAACTGTTTTTT,CASSQVPMTNEKLFF
-,TRBV6-1,TRBJ2-3,-,TGTGCCAGCAGTGGAATTGGGAGAGCCGCAGATACGCAGTATTTT,CASSGIGRAADTQYF
TRBD2,TRBV5-4,TRBJ2-5,-,TGTGCCAGCAGCCCTACTAGCGGCCAAGAGACCCAGTACTTC,CASSPTSGQETQYF
-,TRBV6-5,TRBJ2-1,-,TGTGCCACCAGGCGTGGCGGCCCTATGAATGAGCAGTTCTTC,CATRRGGPMNEQFF
TRBD2,TRBV5-1,TRBJ2-1,-,TGCGCCAGCAGCTTGTCGGCTGGCGGGAGCTCCTACAATGAGCAGTTCTTC,CASSLSAGGSSYNEQFF
TRBD2,TRBV29-1,TRBJ2-3,-,TGCAGCGCTCATCTCCTAGGGCGGGAGGGCACAGATACGCAGTATTTT,CSAHLLGREGTDTQYF